Listed below are T cell receptor beta chains from one sample, sequenced in a study of blood T cell repertoires in COVID-19. TCRdb keeps only in-frame clones here, not all; method: immunoSEQ multiplex PCR. The sample holds around 140,000 clones; about 83% are singletons and the top ten take 8.6%. Sequencing input: peripheral blood. All receptors come from a woman aged 50 to 60 with active or convalescent COVID-19. CDR3s include the opening cysteine and the closing phenylalanine or tryptophan.

v_call	cdr3_aa
TRBV7-8	CASSLDSNTEAFF
TRBV2	CASSETPPYEQYF
TRBV7-3	CASSLTISGGTGGTQYF
TRBV7-9	CASSFQETYEQYF
TRBV30	CAWSAAGKQPQHF
TRBV12-3/TRBV12-4	CASSPTENGYTF
TRBV27	CAGAVALEAFF
TRBV7-2	CASSPGGYNEQFF
TRBV7-9	CASSLETGLNEKLFF
TRBV19	CASSGLAGGADTQYF
TRBV4-1	CASSQDEGGSLSSYNSPLHF
TRBV13	CASSLALADAYNEQFF